This T cell receptor beta chain was retrieved from a study of T cell responses to AZD1222 COVID-19 vaccine. Libraries were prepared by immunoSEQ multiplex PCR; TCRdb keeps only in-frame clonotypes and omits some of them. This table holds 90,000 to 150,000 clones, 86% found once. V was trimmed by 10 bases and J by 4 bases, leaving 14 bases between them. The CDR3 length is 12 residues. Germline CDR1 MNHEY, CDR2 SVGAGI. The chain joins TRBV6-5 to TRBJ2-7; D unclear. The sequence derives from an adult who received the AZD1222 COVID-19 vaccine. Material: peripheral blood, obtained 28 days after the second AZD1222 dose. CDR3 protein: CATNINLYEQYF. The CDR3 bases are TGTGCCACCAACATCAACCTATACGAGCAGTACTTC.